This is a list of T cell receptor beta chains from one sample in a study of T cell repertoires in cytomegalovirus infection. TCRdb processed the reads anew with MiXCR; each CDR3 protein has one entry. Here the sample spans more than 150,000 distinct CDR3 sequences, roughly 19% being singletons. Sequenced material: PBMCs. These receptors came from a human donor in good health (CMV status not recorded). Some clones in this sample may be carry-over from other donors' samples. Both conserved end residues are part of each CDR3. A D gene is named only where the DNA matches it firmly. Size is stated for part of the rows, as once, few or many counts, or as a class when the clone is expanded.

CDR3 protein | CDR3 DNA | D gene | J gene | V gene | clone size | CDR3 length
CASSQGGQYNQPQHF | TGTGCCAGCAGCCAAGGGGGTCAGTACAATCAGCCCCAGCATTTT | - | TRBJ1-5 | TRBV14 | few | 15
CSARDQAGGSFTNEQFF | TGCAGTGCTAGAGATCAAGCGGGGGGCTCCTTCACCAATGAGCAGTTCTTC | TRBD2 | TRBJ2-1 | TRBV20-1 | - | 17
CASTGVCINETQYF | TGTGCCAGCACCGGGGTTTGTATTAATGAGACCCAGTACTTC | - | TRBJ2-5 | TRBV6-1 | - | 14
CASSSGTANSPLHF | TGTGCCAGCAGCTCCGGGACAGCTAATTCACCCCTCCACTTT | TRBD1 | TRBJ1-6 | TRBV28 | many | 14
CASSPSGRAYNEQFF | TGTGCCAGCAGTCCAAGCGGGAGGGCCTACAATGAGCAGTTCTTC | TRBD2 | TRBJ2-1 | TRBV6-2/TRBV6-3 | - | 15
CASSTRTGGGNTIYF | TGTGCCAGCAGCACCCGGACAGGGGGAGGAAACACCATATATTTT | TRBD1 | TRBJ1-3 | TRBV7-2 | many | 15
CASSLGDTLYEQYF | TGTGCCAGCAGCTTAGGGGACACCTTATACGAGCAGTACTTC | - | TRBJ2-7 | TRBV7-6 | - | 14
CASTGDLMVAQYF | TGTGCCAGCACCGGGGATCTGATGGTGGCCCAGTACTTC | - | TRBJ2-5 | TRBV6-6 | few | 13
CASSLAGPYGYTF | TGTGCCAGCAGCTTAGCAGGGCCATATGGCTACACCTTC | - | TRBJ1-2 | TRBV5-6 | few | 13
CASSSYTGRQETQYF | TGTGCCAGCAGCTCATACACGGGACGGCAAGAGACCCAGTACTTC | - | TRBJ2-5 | TRBV7-6 | - | 15
CASSPAGGRSYGYTF | TGTGCCAGCAGCCCAGCAGGGGGCCGGAGCTATGGCTACACCTTC | TRBD1 | TRBJ1-2 | TRBV27 | many | 15
CASSGDRGFDQPQHF | TGTGCCAGCAGCGGGGACAGGGGTTTTGATCAGCCCCAGCATTTT | TRBD1 | TRBJ1-5 | TRBV7-8 | many | 15
CASSLVGRNTEAFF | TGTGCCAGCAGCTTAGTGGGGCGGAACACTGAAGCTTTCTTT | - | TRBJ1-1 | TRBV7-9 | many | 14
CASSFSPRSNQPQHF | TGTGCCAGCAGTTTCTCCCCCAGAAGCAATCAGCCCCAGCATTTT | - | TRBJ1-5 | TRBV12-3/TRBV12-4 | - | 15
CASSSEPYEQYF | TGTGCCAGCAGTTCCGAGCCCTACGAGCAGTACTTC | - | TRBJ2-7 | TRBV6-2/TRBV6-3 | - | 12
CASSLVGGTNTEAFF | TGTGCCAGCAGTTTAGTCGGGGGGACGAACACTGAAGCTTTCTTT | - | TRBJ1-1 | TRBV28 | many | 15
CASSPTDPYGYTF | TGTGCCAGCAGTCCGACGGATCCCTATGGCTACACCTTC | - | TRBJ1-2 | TRBV28 | - | 13
CASSQPLAGVRDTQYF | TGTGCCAGCAGCCAACCACTAGCGGGAGTGAGAGATACGCAGTATTTT | TRBD2 | TRBJ2-3 | TRBV7-2 | - | 16
CASRAEGAYNEQFF | TGCGCCAGCAGAGCGGAGGGGGCCTACAATGAGCAGTTCTTC | - | TRBJ2-1 | TRBV5-1 | few | 14
CASHSGLAGAGELFF | TGTGCCAGCCACTCGGGACTAGCTGGCGCCGGGGAGCTGTTTTTT | TRBD2 | TRBJ2-2 | TRBV25-1 | few | 15
CASSYRGGGGSYNEQFF | TGTGCCAGCAGTTACCGGGGGGGGGGAGGCTCCTACAATGAGCAGTTCTTC | TRBD2 | TRBJ2-1 | TRBV6-6 | many | 17
CATGAGTANTGELFF | TGTGCCACTGGGGCAGGGACAGCGAACACCGGGGAGCTGTTTTTT | TRBD1 | TRBJ2-2 | TRBV28 | few | 15
CASSLRQGLRAFF | TGTGCCAGCAGTCTCCGACAGGGGCTCAGAGCTTTCTTT | TRBD1 | TRBJ1-1 | TRBV28 | few | 13
CSVFGLAGGRQETQYF | TGCAGCGTATTCGGACTAGCGGGAGGTCGGCAAGAGACCCAGTACTTC | TRBD2 | TRBJ2-5 | TRBV29-1 | - | 16
CASSLVQGENEKLFF | TGTGCCAGCAGCTTAGTCCAGGGTGAGAATGAAAAACTGTTTTTT | - | TRBJ1-4 | TRBV7-2 | few | 15
CASSPSGTGQETQYF | TGTGCCAGCAGCCCTTCAGGGACAGGACAAGAGACCCAGTACTTC | TRBD1 | TRBJ2-5 | TRBV3-1 | - | 15
CSVEGQEGDPTDTQYF | TGCAGCGTTGAAGGGCAGGAAGGGGACCCCACAGATACGCAGTATTTT | - | TRBJ2-3 | TRBV29-1 | - | 16
CASSLDRVAFGYTF | TGTGCCAGCAGCCTCGACAGGGTGGCCTTTGGCTACACCTTC | TRBD1 | TRBJ1-2 | TRBV7-2 | many | 14
CASSLGGLGPGYNERFF | TGTGCCAGCAGCTTAGGGGGGCTGGGCCCCGGCTACAATGAGCGGTTCTTC | - | TRBJ2-1 | TRBV7-6 | - | 17
CASSLFGGSTDTQYF | TGTGCCAGCAGTTTATTCGGCGGAAGCACAGATACGCAGTATTTT | - | TRBJ2-3 | TRBV28 | few | 15
CASSPLWDEQYF | TGTGCCAGCAGCCCACTCTGGGACGAGCAGTACTTC | - | TRBJ2-7 | TRBV7-9 | - | 12
CSARDLTGGNTIYF | TGCAGTGCTAGAGATCTTACAGGGGGAAACACCATATATTTT | - | TRBJ1-3 | TRBV20-1 | few | 14
CASSPGMGVGEQYF | TGCGCCAGCAGCCCGGGGATGGGGGTCGGCGAGCAGTACTTC | - | TRBJ2-7 | TRBV5-1 | - | 14
CASSVRDRGFPLHF | TGTGCCAGCAGCGTCCGGGACAGGGGATTCCCCCTCCACTTT | TRBD1 | TRBJ1-6 | TRBV6-2/TRBV6-3 | - | 14
CASREVPSSYEQYF | TGTGCCAGCAGAGAGGTCCCCAGCTCCTACGAGCAGTACTTC | - | TRBJ2-7 | TRBV6-2/TRBV6-3 | - | 14
CATSRDLGSVDEQYF | TGTGCCACCAGCAGAGATTTAGGGAGCGTGGACGAGCAGTACTTC | - | TRBJ2-7 | TRBV15 | many | 15
CASSHGTSGRGELFF | TGTGCCAGCAGCCACGGGACTAGCGGACGTGGGGAGCTGTTTTTT | TRBD2 | TRBJ2-2 | TRBV6-6 | - | 15
CASSLPQGAGGYTF | TGTGCCAGCAGTTTACCGCAGGGGGCCGGTGGCTACACCTTC | TRBD1 | TRBJ1-2 | TRBV28 | few | 14
CASSLAREQETQYF | TGTGCCAGCAGCTTGGCCAGGGAGCAAGAGACCCAGTACTTC | - | TRBJ2-5 | TRBV5-6 | few | 14
CASSSLRTRGEQFF | TGTGCCAGCAGCTCGTTGCGGACTAGGGGTGAGCAGTTCTTC | TRBD2 | TRBJ2-1 | TRBV7-2 | many | 14
CASSISPAGTSYEQYF | TGTGCCAGTAGTATCAGTCCAGCGGGCACCTCCTACGAGCAGTACTTC | - | TRBJ2-7 | TRBV19 | many | 16
CASSPGTGVTGELFF | TGTGCCAGCAGCCCCGGGACAGGGGTTACCGGGGAGCTGTTTTTT | TRBD1 | TRBJ2-2 | TRBV11-2 | many | 15
CASSLGHPSNQPQHF | TGTGCCAGCAGTCTCGGACACCCCAGCAATCAGCCCCAGCATTTT | - | TRBJ1-5 | TRBV12-3/TRBV12-4 | few | 15
CASRSRGLPGVGELFF | TGTGCCAGCAGGTCACGGGGCCTTCCGGGCGTCGGGGAGCTGTTTTTT | - | TRBJ2-2 | TRBV28 | few | 16
CASSSTGAAGGEQYF | TGTGCCAGCAGCTCGACAGGGGCCGCCGGGGGCGAGCAGTACTTC | TRBD1 | TRBJ2-7 | TRBV7-2 | many | 15
CASSHLGPTNEQFF | TGTGCCAGCAGTCACCTTGGACCTACGAATGAGCAGTTCTTC | - | TRBJ2-1 | TRBV12-3/TRBV12-4 | - | 14
CASSINAESNTGELFF | TGTGCCAGCAGCATTAATGCGGAATCGAACACCGGGGAGCTGTTTTTT | - | TRBJ2-2 | TRBV25-1 | - | 16
CASSRGGPGQGASYEQYF | TGTGCCAGCAGTCGGGGGGGGCCGGGACAGGGGGCCTCCTACGAGCAGTACTTC | TRBD1 | TRBJ2-7 | TRBV28 | few | 18
CASSWGLNEAFF | TGTGCCAGCAGTTGGGGTCTTAATGAAGCTTTCTTT | - | TRBJ1-1 | TRBV28 | - | 12
CASSLGPGETQYF | TGTGCCAGCAGCCTGGGACCCGGAGAGACCCAGTACTTC | - | TRBJ2-5 | TRBV7-8 | few | 13
CASSWDWTSRNNEQFF | TGTGCCAGTAGTTGGGACTGGACTAGCAGGAACAATGAGCAGTTCTTC | TRBD2 | TRBJ2-1 | TRBV19 | many | 16
CASRPLATGTGYSSGELFF | TGCGCCAGCAGGCCCCTCGCAACCGGGACAGGGTATTCTTCCGGGGAGCTGTTTTTT | TRBD1 | TRBJ2-2 | TRBV10-2 | - | 19
CASSPRSGSHNEQFF | TGTGCCAGTAGCCCGAGAAGCGGGAGTCACAATGAGCAGTTCTTC | TRBD2 | TRBJ2-1 | TRBV19 | few | 15
CASSESGGEAYEEYF | TGTGCCAGCAGTGAATCGGGGGGGGAAGCCTACGAGGAGTACTTC | TRBD2 | TRBJ2-7 | TRBV25-1 | - | 15